The next 21 T cell receptor beta chains were all read from a single sample in a study of blood T cell repertoires in COVID-19. Sequencing was performed with immunoSEQ multiplex PCR; in TCRdb, only in-frame clones are kept and a portion is missing. The table includes 150,000 or so clones, approximately 84% detected once. The sequenced sample consisted of peripheral blood. The source of these receptors is a woman of 80 years or more with acute or convalescent COVID-19.

This clone was picked up one time. This chain joins TRBV6-1 and TRBJ1-2, with 8 bases aligning to TRBD1. The CDR3 covers 14 residues. The V and J ends lost 3 bases and 8 bases, in that order; junction bases with no gene match: 8. From germline, CDR1 is MNHNS and CDR2 SASEGT. CDR3 nucleotides: TGTGCCAGCAGTGACAGGGGGCGGATAGGAGGCTACACCTTC. It translates to CASSDRGRIGGYTF.

The rearrangement links TRBV7-9 to TRBJ1-5; D is undetermined. This CDR3 has 14 amino acids. Looked up from germline, CDR1 is SEHNR and CDR2 is FQNEAQ (reference sequence). The V and J ends lost 1 base and 9 bases respectively, with 13 bases between them. The CDR3 bases are TGTGCCAGCAGCTTAGGGCGGGGTTTGGGGCCCCAGCATTTT. Its translation: CASSLGRGLGPQHF.

The chain recombines TRBV29-1 with TRBJ2-2; D unclear. The CDR3 is made up of 15 amino acids. Trimming cost V 4 bases and J 8 bases, with 20 bases left between them. Per the germline V gene, CDR1 is SQVTM and CDR2 is ANQGSEA. The CDR3 DNA is TGCAGCGTTGGCCTCTTCTCCAGGAACGGAGGGGAGCTGTTTTTT. Its translation: CSVGLFSRNGGELFF.

A single count supports this clone. The CDR3 sequence: CASSFWTSRRLAGVGEQYF. CDR3 in DNA: TGTGCCAGCAGCTTTTGGACATCTAGGCGGCTAGCGGGAGTTGGCGAGCAGTACTTC. The rearrangement uses TRBV7-2 and TRBJ2-7; 10 bases align to TRBD2. The CDR3 has 19 amino acids. Looked up from germline, CDR1 is SGHTA and CDR2 is FQGNSA. J lost 6 bases, V lost 3 bases, and 20 bases had no gene match.

The chain employs TRBV5-4 and TRBJ2-7; no reliable D call. V was cut by 2 bases and J by 4 bases, with 10 bases left in between. In germline, CDR1 is SGHNT, CDR2 YYREEE (reference sequence). The CDR3 runs to 13 residues. In DNA, the CDR3 is TGTGCCAGCAGCTTCTCGACGGAGTACGAGCAGTACTTC. Translating it yields CASSFSTEYEQYF.

In the case of this clone: Other DNA sequences in this sample translate to the same CDR3. The J gene is TRBJ2-3, the V gene TRBV29-1; the D gene is possibly TRBD1 (5 bases). Germline V gene lookup returns CDR1 SQVTM and CDR2 ANQGSEA. Trimming left V 3 bases short and J 1 base short, with 5 bases between. The CDR3 contains 12 residues. For the CDR3, the DNA is TGCAGCGTTGACAGGGGCACAGATACGCAGTATTTT. The encoded protein is CSVDRGTDTQYF.

The chain has TRBV6-5 and TRBJ1-1; 7 bases are a match to TRBD1. Germline CDR1 reads MNHEY; CDR2 reads SVGAGI. V dropped 6 bases and J dropped 7; count of bases not matched to a gene: 8. The CDR3 runs 13 residues. The CDR3 sequence: CASSRGQADEAFF. The DNA for the CDR3 is TGTGCCAGCAGCCGAGGACAGGCAGATGAAGCTTTCTTT.

The rearrangement uses TRBV9 and TRBJ1-1; no definite D call. Germline CDR1 SGDLS, CDR2 YYNGEE. The length of the CDR3 is 11 residues. With 4 bases removed from V and 3 bases from J, the gap between germline ends came to 4 bases. The CDR3 loop is CASSPDTEAFF. In DNA form, the CDR3 reads TGTGCCAGCAGCCCTGACACTGAAGCTTTCTTT.

A single count supports this clone. This chain uses TRBV6-2 or TRBV6-3 with TRBJ1-2; D gene ambiguous. The CDR3 extends over 14 amino acids. V gave up 5 bases and J gave up 8 bases, with 18 bases separating them. The V gene's germline CDR1 is MNHEY and CDR2 SVGEGT. The CDR3 nucleotides read TGTGCCAGCAGTCCGCGACTACTCGCGCTGGGCTACACCTTC. This codes for CASSPRLLALGYTF.

The chain joins TRBV7-9 to TRBJ1-2; possible D gene TRBD1, 6 bases. From germline, CDR1 is SEHNR and CDR2 FQNEAQ (reference sequence). Trimming removed 4 bases from V and 1 base from J, with 10 bases in between. This CDR3 has 14 residues. The CDR3: CASSSRTVNYGYTF. The CDR3 DNA is TGTGCCAGCAGCTCCCGGACAGTTAACTATGGCTACACCTTC.

This clone has just a few counts. The chain employs TRBV27 and TRBJ1-5, with D tentatively TRBD1 (6 bases). This CDR3 spans 15 amino acids. Germline V gives CDR1 MNHEY, CDR2 SMNVEV (reference sequence). Trimming shortened V by 4 bases and J by 4 bases, and 14 bases separated the two germline ends. CDR3 amino acids: CASSSYRDPNQPQHF. CDR3 DNA sequence: TGTGCCAGCAGTTCCTACAGGGACCCTAATCAGCCCCAGCATTTT.

The chain employs TRBV9 and TRBJ1-6, with D maybe TRBD1 (6 bases). Germline V lookup: CDR1 SGDLS, CDR2 YYNGEE. The CDR3 contains 14 residues. V was shortened by 0 bases and J by 9 bases, with 10 bases between the two germline ends. The CDR3 nucleotides read TGTGCCAGCAGCGTAGGACAGGCGGGTTCACCCCTCCACTTT. Its protein is CASSVGQAGSPLHF.

V is TRBV2 and J is TRBJ1-4, with a tentative D call TRBD1 (6 bases). The CDR3 spans 15 residues. Germline V gene data show CDR1 as SNHLY and CDR2 as FYNNEI. V dropped 3 bases and J dropped 3 bases, with 11 bases sitting between them. Here the CDR3 reads CASSDRGAPNEKLFF. CDR3 DNA sequence: TGTGCCAGCAGTGATCGGGGGGCGCCTAATGAAAAACTGTTTTTT.

Only a few counts were recorded for this clone. V is TRBV3-1 (or the pseudogene TRBV3-2) and J is TRBJ1-6, with a weak D call TRBD1 (6 bases). The germline CDR1 and CDR2 sequences are LGHDT and YNNKEL (reference sequence). This CDR3 has 17 residues. Trimming removed 4 bases from V and 8 bases from J, with 21 bases in between. The CDR3 region is CASSRGHPDGFDSPLHF. CDR3 nucleotides: TGTGCCAGCAGCCGGGGACATCCCGATGGGTTTGATTCACCCCTCCACTTT.

The rearrangement uses TRBV19 and TRBJ1-3; D is ambiguous. The germline CDR1 and CDR2 sequences are LNHDA and SQIVND (reference sequence). V was cut by 5 bases and J by 0 bases, with 14 bases left in between. The CDR3 has 16 amino acids. CDR3 sequence (DNA): TGTGCCAGTAGTCCCGGTGGACTCCGCTCTGGAAACACCATATATTTT. Encoded protein: CASSPGGLRSGNTIYF.

The rearrangement uses TRBV30 and TRBJ1-1; tentatively, D is TRBD1 (6 bases). This CDR3 is 12 amino acids long. Germline V lookup: CDR1 GTSNPN, CDR2 SVGIG (reference sequence). V was trimmed by 1 base and J by 4 bases, leaving 7 bases between them. In DNA form, the CDR3 reads TGTGCCTGGAGTGACAGGGCCACTGAAGCTTTCTTT. Translated, it gives CAWSDRATEAFF.

V and J are TRBV6-2 or TRBV6-3 and TRBJ1-2; 8 positions agree with TRBD1. The CDR3 sequence is 17 residues long. Germline CDR1 reads MNHEY; CDR2 reads SVGEGT. V lost 2 bases to trimming and J lost 3 bases; unmatched junction nucleotides: 11. The CDR3: CASSYRTGIGADYGYTF. In nucleotides, the CDR3 is TGTGCCAGCAGTTACCGGACAGGGATTGGGGCTGACTATGGCTACACCTTC.

The rearrangement uses TRBV5-4 and TRBJ2-7; the match to TRBD2 covers 13 bases. CDR1 is SGHNT, CDR2 YYREEE, per germline (reference sequence). The CDR3 runs 15 residues. The ends lost 4 bases at V and 3 bases at J; junction bases unmatched: 4. This chain's CDR3 is CASSPGLAGIYEQYF. The CDR3 region has the DNA TGTGCCAGCAGCCCGGGACTAGCGGGGATCTACGAGCAGTACTTC.

The genes are TRBV7-2 and TRBJ1-1; tentative D call: TRBD1 (5 bases). This CDR3 has 15 amino acids. CDR1 is SGHTA, CDR2 FQGNSA, per germline. V lost 2 bases and J 1 base, leaving 11 bases between the germline ends. The chain's CDR3 is CASSLSGLGNTEAFF. CDR3 sequence (DNA): TGTGCCAGCAGCTTATCAGGGCTGGGGAACACTGAAGCTTTCTTT.

This clone was detected only a few times. This chain connects TRBV27 to TRBJ2-5, with D perhaps matching TRBD1 (6 bases). V was trimmed by 3 bases and J by 2 bases, leaving 13 bases between them. From germline, CDR1 is MNHEY and CDR2 SMNVEV (reference sequence). The CDR3 sequence is 15 residues long. Here the CDR3 reads CASSLSWTAQETQYF. The CDR3 coding sequence is TGTGCCAGCAGTTTGTCTTGGACAGCTCAAGAGACCCAGTACTTC.

This clone was observed a few times. V usage is TRBV6-1 and J usage is TRBJ1-1, with a tentative D call TRBD1 (6 bases). This CDR3 is built from 15 residues. V was cut by 1 base and J by 8 bases, with 17 bases left in between. Per germline, CDR1 MNHNS and CDR2 SASEGT. CDR3 DNA sequence: TGTGCCAGCAGTGAAGTGAGAGGGACACTTCAGGAAGCTTTCTTT. This gives the protein CASSEVRGTLQEAFF.